Listed here is a single TCR beta chain. As to time point: persistent/refractory GD, antithyroid drugs over 5 years with positive TRAb. From PBMCs, RNA was extracted and then used to make the TCR library. These data belong to a study of regulatory T cells in long-lasting Graves disease. Arm-PCR of CDR3 regions and iRepertoire HTBI primers were the basis on which TCR beta libraries were built. TCRdb re-called the multiplex PCR reads with MiXCR, one entry per CDR3 protein. The table records roughly 450,000 distinct CDR3 sequences, 20% to 25% of them present only once. There are 16 residues in the CDR3. V shed 6 bases and J 0 bases; nucleotides not matched to a gene: 8. The V gene's germline CDR1 is MDHEN and CDR2 SYDVKM.

The sequences come from peripheral blood mononuclear cells (PBMCs), collected when the disease was refractory, from a patient treated with antithyroid drugs. The chain couples TRBV28 to TRBJ2-1; TRBD1 matches at 7 bases. This TCR came from a female donor with Graves disease. CDR3 in amino acids: CASRTLTGSSYNEQFF. The CDR3 DNA reads TGTGCCAGCAGAACCCTGACAGGGAGCTCCTACAATGAGCAGTTCTTC.